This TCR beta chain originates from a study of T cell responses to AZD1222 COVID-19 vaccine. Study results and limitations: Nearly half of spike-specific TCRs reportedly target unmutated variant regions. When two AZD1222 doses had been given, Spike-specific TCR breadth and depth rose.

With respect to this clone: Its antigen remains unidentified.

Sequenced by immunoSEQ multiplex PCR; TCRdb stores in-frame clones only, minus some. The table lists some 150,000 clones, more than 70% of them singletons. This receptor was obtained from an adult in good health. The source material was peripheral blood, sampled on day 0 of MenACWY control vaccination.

CDR3 coding DNA: TGTGCCATCAGTGAGTCGAAAGGCAGGGGCATGGGCTACACCTTC. Its protein is CAISESKGRGMGYTF. This chain uses TRBV10-3 with TRBJ1-2; possible D gene TRBD1, 6 bases. The germline CDR1 and CDR2 sequences are ENHRY and SYGVKD. V lost 0 bases to trimming and J lost 8 bases, with 16 bases between them. CDR3 length: 15 amino acids.